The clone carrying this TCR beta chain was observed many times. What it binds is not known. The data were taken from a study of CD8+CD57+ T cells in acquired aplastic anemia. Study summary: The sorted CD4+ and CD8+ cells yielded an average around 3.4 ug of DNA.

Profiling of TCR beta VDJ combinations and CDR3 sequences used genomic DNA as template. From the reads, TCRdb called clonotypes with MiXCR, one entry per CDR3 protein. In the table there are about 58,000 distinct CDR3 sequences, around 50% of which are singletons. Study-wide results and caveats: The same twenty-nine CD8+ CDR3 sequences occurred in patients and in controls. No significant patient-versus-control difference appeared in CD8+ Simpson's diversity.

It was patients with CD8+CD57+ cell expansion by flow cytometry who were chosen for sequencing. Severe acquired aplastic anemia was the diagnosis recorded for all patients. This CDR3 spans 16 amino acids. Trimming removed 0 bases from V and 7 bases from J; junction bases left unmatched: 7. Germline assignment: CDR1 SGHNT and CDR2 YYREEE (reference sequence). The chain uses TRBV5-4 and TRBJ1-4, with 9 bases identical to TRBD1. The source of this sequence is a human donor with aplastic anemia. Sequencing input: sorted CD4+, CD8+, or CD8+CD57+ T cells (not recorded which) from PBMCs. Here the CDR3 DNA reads TGTGCCAGCAGCTTGGAGACGGACAGGGGTGGTGAAAAACTGTTTTTT. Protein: CASSLETDRGGEKLFF.